These T cell receptor beta chains were read from a single sample in a study of T cell repertoires in cytomegalovirus infection. MiXCR, applied by TCRdb to the reads, yields one record per CDR3 protein. The table records fewer than 850,000 distinct CDR3 sequences, 25% to 35% of them present only once. The antigens for these receptors are not known. The input for sequencing was cultured CD8+ T cells from PBMCs, taken from culture after CMV antigen stimulation. These receptors were taken from a human donor in good health (CMV status not recorded). Some clones in this sample may be carry-over from other donors' samples. The CDR3 runs from the conserved cysteine through the conserved F or W. Each record gives: D gene, clone size, J gene, V gene, CDR3 DNA, CDR3 protein. A D gene is named only where the DNA matches it firmly. Rows may omit the clone size; those that give it use once, few, many or a size class.

D: NA
size: NA
J: TRBJ2-7
V: TRBV19
DNA: TGTGCCAGTAGTAGGGACATCTCTTCCTACGAGCAGTACTTC
CDR3: CASSRDISSYEQYF

D: NA
size: NA
J: TRBJ2-5
V: TRBV6-4
DNA: TGTGCCAGCAGTGAGAGAGCCCGCCAAGAGACCCAGTACTTC
CDR3: CASSERARQETQYF

D: TRBD1
size: NA
J: TRBJ1-6
V: TRBV7-9
DNA: TGTGCCAGCAGCTTAGAGGGGCAGGGGGATCCTCTCCACTTT
CDR3: CASSLEGQGDPLHF

D: NA
size: NA
J: TRBJ2-1
V: TRBV27
DNA: TGTGCCAGCAGCCCCCTGTTTGTTGGTGTTGAGCAGTTCTTC
CDR3: CASSPLFVGVEQFF

D: TRBD2
size: NA
J: TRBJ2-2
V: TRBV15
DNA: TGTGCCACCGAAAGAGGGACTAGCGGGCCTTCTGAGGTGTTTTTT
CDR3: CATERGTSGPSEVFF

D: NA
size: few
J: TRBJ1-4
V: TRBV6-6
DNA: TGTGCCAGCAGTCGATCCTCGGAAAAACTGTTTTTT
CDR3: CASSRSSEKLFF

D: NA
size: NA
J: TRBJ1-1
V: TRBV20-1
DNA: TGCAGTGCTAGAGATTGGGCACAGCAAACTGAAGCTTTCTTT
CDR3: CSARDWAQQTEAFF

D: NA
size: few
J: TRBJ2-5
V: TRBV27
DNA: TGTGCCAGCAGTTTTCTGGCGAAAGAGACCCAGTACTTC
CDR3: CASSFLAKETQYF

D: NA
size: few
J: TRBJ1-3
V: TRBV7-9
DNA: TGTGCCAGCAGCTTAACAGGATCCGCTGGAAACACCATATATTTT
CDR3: CASSLTGSAGNTIYF

D: TRBD2
size: many
J: TRBJ2-5
V: TRBV7-9
DNA: TGTGCCAGCAGCTTAGGACTAGCGGAGTCCCAAGAGACCCAGTACTTC
CDR3: CASSLGLAESQETQYF

D: NA
size: NA
J: TRBJ1-1
V: TRBV6-1
DNA: TGTGCCAGCATTACAGGGAGAGCTGAAGCTTTCTTT
CDR3: CASITGRAEAFF

D: NA
size: NA
J: TRBJ2-5
V: TRBV2
DNA: TGTGCCACCGAGGACGGACTTCAAGAGACCCAGTACTTC
CDR3: CATEDGLQETQYF

D: NA
size: many
J: TRBJ1-2
V: TRBV15
DNA: TGTGCCACCAGCAGTACCGGCCACCTCAAATCCAGGGGCTACACCTTC
CDR3: CATSSTGHLKSRGYTF

D: TRBD1
size: few
J: TRBJ1-6
V: TRBV19
DNA: TGTGCCAGTCACGCAATTGGGGACAGGGGGCTCGGTAATTCACCCCTCCACTTT
CDR3: CASHAIGDRGLGNSPLHF

D: NA
size: few
J: TRBJ1-5
V: TRBV27
DNA: TGTGCCAGCCGGTGGACAGTCAATCAGCCCCAGCATTTT
CDR3: CASRWTVNQPQHF